One and the same sample provided the 4 T cell receptor beta chains below, sequenced in a study of OX40 agonist ivuxolimab in advanced cancers. TCRdb's copy holds only in-frame clones and misses some; the assay was immunoSEQ multiplex PCR. The sample lists more than 35,000 clones, more than 75% occurring once. The specimen comprised CD4+ or CD8+ T cells sorted from blood, sampled in a trial of the OX40 agonist ivuxolimab. These TCRs come from an adult with an advanced solid tumor such as melanoma, head and neck, liver or kidney cancer.

This clone is a singleton in its sample. V gene TRBV27 combines with J gene TRBJ1-5; 8 bases are shared with TRBD1. J lost 0 bases, V lost 9 bases, and 7 bases had no gene match. Germline V gives CDR1 MNHEY, CDR2 SMNVEV (reference sequence). CDR3 length: 15 residues. The CDR3 DNA reads as TGTGCCAGTTTCCCCAGGGGGCCTAGCAATCAGCCCCAGCATTTT. Its protein product is CASFPRGPSNQPQHF.

The V call is TRBV2, the J call TRBJ1-5; 8 bases are a match to TRBD1. V lost 9 bases and J lost 2; bases outside the gene matches: 12. This CDR3 region has 16 residues. Germline V gene sequence: CDR1 SNHLY, CDR2 FYNNEI. The CDR3 here is CASRTGGGGGNQPQHF. DNA of the CDR3: TGTGCCAGTCGAACAGGGGGTGGAGGAGGCAATCAGCCCCAGCATTTT.

This rearrangement joins TRBV5-5 to TRBJ2-5, with TRBD1 matching 10 bases. The better agreement between TRBJ2-7 and the DNA end casts doubt on the J call. Germline loops: CDR1 SGHKS, CDR2 YYEKEE (reference sequence). The CDR3 consists of 15 residues. The CDR3 DNA reads TGTGCCAGCAGTCGGATTAGGACAGGGGGGTACGAGCAGTACTTC. It specifies CASSRIRTGGYEQYF.

This chain connects TRBV6-6 to TRBJ2-3; D is unresolved. V was cut by 2 bases and J by 1 base, with 7 bases left in between. Germline lookup yields CDR1 MNHNY and CDR2 SVGAGI (reference sequence). The CDR3 is 14 amino acids. The CDR3 coding sequence is TGTGCCAGCAGTTACGGGCAAGGCACAGATACGCAGTATTTT. Translation gives CASSYGQGTDTQYF.